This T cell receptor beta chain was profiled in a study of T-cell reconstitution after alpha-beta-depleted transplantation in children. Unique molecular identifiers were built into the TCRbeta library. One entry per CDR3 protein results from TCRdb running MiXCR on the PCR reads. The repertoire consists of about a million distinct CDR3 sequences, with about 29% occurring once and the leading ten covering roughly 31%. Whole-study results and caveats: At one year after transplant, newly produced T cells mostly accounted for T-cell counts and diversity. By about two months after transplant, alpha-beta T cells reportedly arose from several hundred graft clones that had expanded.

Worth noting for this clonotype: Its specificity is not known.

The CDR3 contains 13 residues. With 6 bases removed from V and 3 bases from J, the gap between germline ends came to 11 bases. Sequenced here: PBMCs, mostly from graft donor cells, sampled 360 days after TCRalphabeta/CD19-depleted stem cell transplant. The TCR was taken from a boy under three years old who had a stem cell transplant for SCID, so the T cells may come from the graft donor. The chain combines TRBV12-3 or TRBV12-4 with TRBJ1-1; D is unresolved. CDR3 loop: CASSPTAYTEAFF. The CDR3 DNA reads TGTGCCAGCAGCCCTACAGCCTACACTGAAGCTTTCTTT.